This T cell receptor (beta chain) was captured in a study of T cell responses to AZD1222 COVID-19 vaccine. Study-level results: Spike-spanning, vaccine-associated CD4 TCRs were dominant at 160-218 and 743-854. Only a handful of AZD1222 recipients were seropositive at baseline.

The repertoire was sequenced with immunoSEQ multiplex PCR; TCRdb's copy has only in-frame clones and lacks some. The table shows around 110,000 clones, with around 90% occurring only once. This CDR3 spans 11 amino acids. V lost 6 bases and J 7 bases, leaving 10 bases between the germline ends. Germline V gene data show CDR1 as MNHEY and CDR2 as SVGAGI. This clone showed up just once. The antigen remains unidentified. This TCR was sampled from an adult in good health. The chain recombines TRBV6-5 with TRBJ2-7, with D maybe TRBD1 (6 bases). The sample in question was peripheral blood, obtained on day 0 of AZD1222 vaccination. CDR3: CASRGAVEQYF. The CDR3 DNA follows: TGTGCCAGCAGGGGGGCAGTTGAGCAGTACTTC.